Listed here are 8 T cell receptor beta chains from one sample, sequenced in a study of preoperative IRX-2 immunotherapy in early breast cancer. Clones were read by immunoSEQ multiplex PCR, and TCRdb kept only the in-frame ones, dropping some. The data contain around 40,000 clones, about 94% of them singletons. As for treatment: preoperative locoregional IRX-2 cytokine immunotherapy. Specimen: tumor tissue, collected after IRX-2 immunotherapy. Receptors were obtained from a human donor with breast cancer.

The chain uses TRBV11-3 and TRBJ2-7; either TRBD1 or TRBD2 may supply D (6 bases each). In germline, CDR1 is SGHNT, CDR2 YENEEA. The CDR3 sequence is 14 residues long. V shed 5 bases and J shed 2 bases, with 13 bases lying between them. As DNA, the CDR3 is TGTGCCAGCAGCCAACAGGGCGGGACCTACGAGCAGTACTTC. Amino acid sequence: CASSQQGGTYEQYF.

The CDR3 sequence: CASMSQHDTQYF. For the CDR3, the DNA is TGTGCCAGCATGAGCCAGCACGATACGCAGTATTTT. V usage is TRBV28 and J usage is TRBJ2-3, with D uncertain. Per the germline V gene, CDR1 is MDHEN and CDR2 is SYDVKM. Trimming took 7 bases from V and 6 from J, leaving 11 bases between them. This CDR3 has 12 residues.

Only one count was recorded for this clone. The chain uses TRBV19 and TRBJ2-1, with 8 bases fitting TRBD2. Per germline, CDR1 LNHDA and CDR2 SQIVND (reference sequence). The V and J ends lost 3 bases and 4 bases, in that order; junction bases with no gene match: 8. The length of the CDR3 is 16 residues. The CDR3 reads CASSISGEIRYNEQFF. Here the CDR3 DNA reads TGTGCCAGTAGTATTAGCGGGGAGATTCGGTACAATGAGCAGTTCTTC.

V usage is TRBV5-4 and J usage is TRBJ2-7, with a tentative D call TRBD1 (6 bases). V was pared by 3 bases and J by 7 bases, with 20 bases between. The germline V gene encodes CDR1 SGHNT and CDR2 YYREEE (reference sequence). This CDR3 spans 15 amino acids. The CDR3 DNA reads as TGTGCCAGCAGCTCAAAAACAGGGTATCAAGGTGAGCAGTACTTC. Its translation: CASSSKTGYQGEQYF.

CDR3 coding DNA: TGTGCCAGCAGCTTAGATTGGGAAGATGAGCAGTTCTTC. It translates to CASSLDWEDEQFF. The V call is TRBV11-2, the J call TRBJ2-1; D gene unclear. Looked up from germline, CDR1 is SGHAT and CDR2 is FQNNGV. The CDR3 is 13 residues long. V gave up 0 bases and J gave up 8 bases, with 8 bases separating them.

The V gene is TRBV14, the J gene TRBJ2-7; 7 positions agree with TRBD1. Germline V gives CDR1 SGHDN, CDR2 FVKESK. The J segment lost 5 bases and the V segment lost 8 bases, leaving 6 bases of the junction unmatched. The CDR3 has 12 amino acids. The DNA of the CDR3 is TGTGCCAGCCTCCGGGACAGCCACGAGCAGTACTTC. Protein sequence: CASLRDSHEQYF.

The chain joins TRBV7-3 to TRBJ2-3; perhaps TRBD2 as D (5 bases). Per germline, CDR1 SGHTA and CDR2 FQGTGA. V dropped 5 bases and J dropped 4 bases, with 19 bases sitting between them. The CDR3 has 16 amino acids. The CDR3 nucleotides read TGTGCCAGCAGCAGAAGCCGGGGAAGTGGTCCAGATACGCAGTATTTT. It specifies CASSRSRGSGPDTQYF.

DNA of the CDR3: TGTGCCAGCAGCATACAGGGTCGGCCCTACGAGCAGTACTTC. Its translation: CASSIQGRPYEQYF. The J gene is TRBJ2-7, the V gene TRBV7-9, with D perhaps TRBD1 (6 bases). CDR3 length equals 14 residues. Germline-derived CDR1 and CDR2 are SEHNR and FQNEAQ (reference sequence). The V end was cut by 5 bases, the J end by 2 bases, with 13 bases between.